This T cell receptor (beta chain) came from a study of shared clonotypes between healthy human individuals. Genomic DNA of each subset was evenly split across several immunoSEQ plates. The sorted-subset replicate PCRs were given 150 to 250 ng DNA, which is about 29,000 T cell genomes. TCRdb's copy holds only in-frame clones and misses some; the assay was immunoSEQ multiplex PCR. Counted here are a few million clones, about 92% occurring once; the ten biggest clones make up more than 0.12%. All the donors were Caucasian adults who lived in Nashville, Tennessee. CDR1 MGHDK and CDR2 SYGVNS come from the germline V gene. The V end lost 5 bases, the J end lost 0 bases, and 7 bases lay between the germline ends. The CDR3 contains 13 residues.

This receptor was identified in a man younger than 30 in good health. The sequenced sample consisted of naive CD4+ T cells sorted from blood. Subset indicated: CD45RA+ positively selected. This chain connects TRBV25-1 to TRBJ1-1; D gene ambiguous. The DNA for the CDR3 is TGTGCCAGCAGTTCTTCCATGAACACTGAAGCTTTCTTT. Translated, it gives CASSSSMNTEAFF.